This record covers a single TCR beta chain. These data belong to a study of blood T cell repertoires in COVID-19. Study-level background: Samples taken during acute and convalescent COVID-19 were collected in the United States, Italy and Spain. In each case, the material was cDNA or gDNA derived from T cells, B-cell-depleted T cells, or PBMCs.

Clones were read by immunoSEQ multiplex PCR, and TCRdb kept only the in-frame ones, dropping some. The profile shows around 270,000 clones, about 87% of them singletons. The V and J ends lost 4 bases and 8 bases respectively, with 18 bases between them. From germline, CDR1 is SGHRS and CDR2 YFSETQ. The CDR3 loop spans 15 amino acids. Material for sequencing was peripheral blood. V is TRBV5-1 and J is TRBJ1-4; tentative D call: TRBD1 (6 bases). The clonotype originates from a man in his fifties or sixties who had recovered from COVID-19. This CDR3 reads CASSPSTGRGEKLFF. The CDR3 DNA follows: TGCGCCAGCAGCCCAAGCACAGGGAGGGGCGAAAAACTGTTTTTT.